This T cell receptor beta chain appears in the sequencing data of a study of blood T cell repertoires in COVID-19. Assay: immunoSEQ multiplex PCR; the TCRdb copy retains only in-frame clones and omits some. The sample yields about 150,000 clones, around 82% seen once. The CDR3 sequence is 15 residues long. The V and J ends lost 11 bases and 4 bases respectively, with 21 bases between them. Germline V gene sequence: CDR1 LNHDA, CDR2 SQIVND (reference sequence). The origin of this receptor is a woman between 70 and 85 years old who had recovered from COVID-19. The sample was peripheral blood. This rearrangement joins TRBV19 to TRBJ1-3; tentatively, D is TRBD1 (5 bases). CDR3 DNA sequence: TGTGCCTCGTCGCAGGGATTATCTGGGGGAAACACCATATATTTT. Its protein product is CASSQGLSGGNTIYF.